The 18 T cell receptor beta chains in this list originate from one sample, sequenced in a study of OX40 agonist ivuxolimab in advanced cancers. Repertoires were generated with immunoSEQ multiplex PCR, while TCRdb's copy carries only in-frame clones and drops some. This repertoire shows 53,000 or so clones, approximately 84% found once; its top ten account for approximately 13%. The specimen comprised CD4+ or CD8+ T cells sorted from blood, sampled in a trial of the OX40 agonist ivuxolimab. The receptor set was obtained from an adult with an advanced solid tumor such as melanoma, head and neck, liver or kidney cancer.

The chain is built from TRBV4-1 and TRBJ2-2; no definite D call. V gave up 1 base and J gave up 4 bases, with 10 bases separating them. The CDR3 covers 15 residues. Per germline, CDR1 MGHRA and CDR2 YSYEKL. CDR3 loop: CASSQVGSITGELFF. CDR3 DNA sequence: TGCGCCAGCAGCCAAGTGGGGTCAATCACCGGGGAGCTGTTTTTT.

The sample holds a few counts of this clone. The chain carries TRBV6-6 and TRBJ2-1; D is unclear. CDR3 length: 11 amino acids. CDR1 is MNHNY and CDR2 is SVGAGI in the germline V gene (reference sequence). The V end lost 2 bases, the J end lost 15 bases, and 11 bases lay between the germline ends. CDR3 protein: CASSYGIYRFF. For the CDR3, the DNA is TGTGCCAGCAGTTACGGAATTTATCGGTTCTTC.

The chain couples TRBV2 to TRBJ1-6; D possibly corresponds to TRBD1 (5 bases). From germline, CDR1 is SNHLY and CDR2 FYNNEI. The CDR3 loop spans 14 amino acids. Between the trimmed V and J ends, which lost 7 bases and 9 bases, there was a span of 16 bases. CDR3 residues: CASIRDSRGSPLHF. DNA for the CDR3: TGTGCCAGCATTCGAGACAGTCGGGGTTCACCCCTCCACTTT.

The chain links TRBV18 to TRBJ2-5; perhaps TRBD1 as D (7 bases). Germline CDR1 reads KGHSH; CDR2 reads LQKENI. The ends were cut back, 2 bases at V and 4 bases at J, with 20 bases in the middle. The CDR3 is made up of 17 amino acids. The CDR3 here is CASSPRSGGGGLETQYF. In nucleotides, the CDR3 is TGTGCCAGCTCACCAAGATCCGGTGGAGGGGGCCTAGAGACCCAGTACTTC.

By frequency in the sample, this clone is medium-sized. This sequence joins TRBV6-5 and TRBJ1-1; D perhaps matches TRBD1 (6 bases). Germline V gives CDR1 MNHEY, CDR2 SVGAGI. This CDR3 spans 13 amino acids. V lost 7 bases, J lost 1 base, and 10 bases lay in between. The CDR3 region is CASKFRGNTEAFF. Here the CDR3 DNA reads TGTGCCAGCAAATTCAGGGGGAACACTGAAGCTTTCTTT.

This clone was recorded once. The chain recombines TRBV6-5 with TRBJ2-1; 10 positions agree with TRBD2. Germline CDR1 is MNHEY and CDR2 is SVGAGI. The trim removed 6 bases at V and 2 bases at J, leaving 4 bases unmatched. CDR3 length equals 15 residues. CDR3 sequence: CASRPLAGAYNEQFF. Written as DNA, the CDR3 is TGTGCCAGCAGACCCCTAGCGGGAGCCTACAATGAGCAGTTCTTC.

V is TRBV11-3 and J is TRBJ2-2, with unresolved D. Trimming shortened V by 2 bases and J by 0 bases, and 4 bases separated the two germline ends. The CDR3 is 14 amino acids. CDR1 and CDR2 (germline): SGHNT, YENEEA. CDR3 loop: CASSLRANTGELFF. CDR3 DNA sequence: TGTGCCAGCAGCTTACGAGCGAACACCGGGGAGCTGTTTTTT.

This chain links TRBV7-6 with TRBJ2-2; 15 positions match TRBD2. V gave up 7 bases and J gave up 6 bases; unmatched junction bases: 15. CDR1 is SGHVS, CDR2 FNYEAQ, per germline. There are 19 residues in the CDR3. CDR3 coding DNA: TGTGCCAGCAAGAGGGGACTAGCGGGAGGCCCCCGGGGGTCCGGGGAGCTGTTTTTT. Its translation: CASKRGLAGGPRGSGELFF. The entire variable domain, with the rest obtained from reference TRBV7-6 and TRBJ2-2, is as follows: GAGVSQSPRYKVTKRGQDVALRCDPISGHVSLYWYRQALGQGPEFLTYFNYEAQQDKSGLPNDRFSAERPEGSISTLTIQRTEQRDSAMYRCASKRGLAGGPRGSGELFFGEGSRLTVL.

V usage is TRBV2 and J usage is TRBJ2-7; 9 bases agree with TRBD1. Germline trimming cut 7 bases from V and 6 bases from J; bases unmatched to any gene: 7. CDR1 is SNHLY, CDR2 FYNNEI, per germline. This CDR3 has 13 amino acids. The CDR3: CASTTLTGGEQYF. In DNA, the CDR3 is TGTGCCAGCACGACCTTGACAGGGGGCGAGCAGTACTTC.

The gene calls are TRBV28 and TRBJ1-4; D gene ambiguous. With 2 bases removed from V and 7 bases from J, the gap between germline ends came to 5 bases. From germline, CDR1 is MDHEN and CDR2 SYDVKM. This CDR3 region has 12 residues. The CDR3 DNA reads TGTGCCAGCAGTTTACAGACTGAAAAACTGTTTTTT. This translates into CASSLQTEKLFF.

CDR3 residues: CASSEEGPGRIFPSSINEQFF. CDR3 coding DNA: TGTGCCAGCAGTGAAGAGGGTCCGGGACGAATTTTCCCCAGCAGTATCAATGAGCAGTTCTTC. The chain links TRBV6-1 to TRBJ2-1; D could derive from TRBD1 or TRBD2 (5 bases each). Germline V gives CDR1 MNHNS, CDR2 SASEGT. Trimming stripped 1 base from V and 6 bases from J, with 31 bases between. This CDR3 comprises 21 residues.

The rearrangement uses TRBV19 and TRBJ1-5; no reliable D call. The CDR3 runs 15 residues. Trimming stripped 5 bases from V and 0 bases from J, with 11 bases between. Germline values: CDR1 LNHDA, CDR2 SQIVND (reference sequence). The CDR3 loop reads CASSVTRYSNQPQHF. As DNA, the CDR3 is TGTGCCAGTAGTGTGACACGTTATAGCAATCAGCCCCAGCATTTT. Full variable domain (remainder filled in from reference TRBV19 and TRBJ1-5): DGGITQSPKYLFRKEGQNVTLSCEQNLNHDAMYWYRQDPGQGLRLIYYSQIVNDFQKGDIAEGYSVSREKKESFPLTVTSAQKNPTAFYLCASSVTRYSNQPQHFGDGTRLSIL.

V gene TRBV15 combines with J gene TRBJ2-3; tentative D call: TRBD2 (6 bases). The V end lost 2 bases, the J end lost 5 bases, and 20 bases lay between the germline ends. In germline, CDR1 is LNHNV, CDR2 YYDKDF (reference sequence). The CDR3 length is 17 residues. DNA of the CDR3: TGTGCCACCAGCAGATCGGGGACTGGGACGCGGTTAGATACGCAGTATTTT. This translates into CATSRSGTGTRLDTQYF.

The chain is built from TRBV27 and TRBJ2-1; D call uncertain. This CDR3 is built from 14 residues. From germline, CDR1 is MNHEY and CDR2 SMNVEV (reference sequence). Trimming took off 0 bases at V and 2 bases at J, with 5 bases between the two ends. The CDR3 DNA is TGTGCCAGCAGTTTATCCATCGCCTACAATGAGCAGTTCTTC. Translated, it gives CASSLSIAYNEQFF.

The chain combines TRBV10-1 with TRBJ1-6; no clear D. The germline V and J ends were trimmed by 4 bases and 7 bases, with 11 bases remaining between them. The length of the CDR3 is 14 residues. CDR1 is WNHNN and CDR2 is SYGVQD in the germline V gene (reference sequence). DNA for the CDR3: TGCGCCAGCAGTGTAGAGGGTCGGAATTCACCCCTCCACTTT. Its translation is CASSVEGRNSPLHF.

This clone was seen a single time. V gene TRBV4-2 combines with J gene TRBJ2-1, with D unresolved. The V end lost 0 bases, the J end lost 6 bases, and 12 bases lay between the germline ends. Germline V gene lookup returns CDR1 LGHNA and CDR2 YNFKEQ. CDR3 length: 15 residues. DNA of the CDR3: TGTGCCAGCAGCCAAGATTGGAAAGCGTCCAATGAGCAGTTCTTC. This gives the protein CASSQDWKASNEQFF.

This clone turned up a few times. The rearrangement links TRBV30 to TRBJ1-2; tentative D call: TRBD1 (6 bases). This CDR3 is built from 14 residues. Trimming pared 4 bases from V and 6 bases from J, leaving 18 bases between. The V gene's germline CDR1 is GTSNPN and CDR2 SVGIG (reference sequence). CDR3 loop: CAWNRDTRQHGYTF. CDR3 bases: TGTGCCTGGAATCGGGACACAAGACAACATGGCTACACCTTC.

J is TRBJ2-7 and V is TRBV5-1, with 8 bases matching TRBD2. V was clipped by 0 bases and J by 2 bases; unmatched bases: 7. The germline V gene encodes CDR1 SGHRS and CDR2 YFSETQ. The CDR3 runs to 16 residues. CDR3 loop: CASSLGGGLAPYEQYF. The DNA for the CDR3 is TGCGCCAGCAGCTTGGGCGGAGGACTAGCCCCCTACGAGCAGTACTTC.